This TCR beta chain was documented in a study of blood T cell repertoires in COVID-19. Authors' methods: Reference gene primer amplification gave nucleated cell count estimates. Profiling relied on immunoSEQ multiplex PCR, and the TCRdb table lists in-frame clones only, not all of them. That table supplies the V and J calls and clone size; D and trimming were determined from the DNA. The sample yields 100,000 to 150,000 clones, around 86% seen once. This sequence was found in a woman of 80 years or more with acute or convalescent COVID-19. Sequencing was done on a sample of peripheral blood.

CDR3 region: CSASSSPNRGEETQYF. As DNA, the CDR3 is TGCAGTGCTAGTTCTAGCCCGAACCGGGGGGAAGAGACCCAGTACTTC. The chain uses TRBV20-1 and TRBJ2-5; 7 nucleotides agree with TRBD2. J gave up 3 bases and V 3 bases, and 13 bases lay outside the gene matches. Germline V CDR1 and CDR2: DFQATT, SNEGSKA (reference sequence). CDR3 length equals 16 residues.